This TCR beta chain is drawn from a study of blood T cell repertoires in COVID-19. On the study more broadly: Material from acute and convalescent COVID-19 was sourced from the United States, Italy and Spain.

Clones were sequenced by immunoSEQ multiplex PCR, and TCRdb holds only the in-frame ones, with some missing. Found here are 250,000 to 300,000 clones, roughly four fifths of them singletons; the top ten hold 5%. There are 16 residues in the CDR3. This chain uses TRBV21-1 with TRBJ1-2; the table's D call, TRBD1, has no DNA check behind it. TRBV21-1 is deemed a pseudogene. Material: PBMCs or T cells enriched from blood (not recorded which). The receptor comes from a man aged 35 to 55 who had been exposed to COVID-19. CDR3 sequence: CASSNGGQSGVYGYTF. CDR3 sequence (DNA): TGTGCCAGCAGCAATGGGGGACAGTCTGGGGTTTATGGCTACACCTTC.